The entry below describes one TCR beta chain. The method was immunoSEQ multiplex PCR; TCRdb's version includes in-frame clones alone and lacks a portion of them. The data contain tens of thousands of clones, roughly 86% of them singletons. These data are taken from a study of control samples from healthy donors and cancer patients. The CDR3 is made up of 12 amino acids. CDR1 and CDR2 from the germline V gene are SQVTM and ANQGSEA. Trimming cost V 5 bases and J 7 bases, with 14 bases left between them. The receptor's source is a man aged 50 to 60 in good health. The source material was blood. The chain joins TRBV29-1 to TRBJ1-1, with D tentatively TRBD1 (6 bases). The CDR3, as DNA: TGCAGCGTTCGTAAAGGGGGGGGTGAAGCTTTCTTT. Its translation is CSVRKGGGEAFF.